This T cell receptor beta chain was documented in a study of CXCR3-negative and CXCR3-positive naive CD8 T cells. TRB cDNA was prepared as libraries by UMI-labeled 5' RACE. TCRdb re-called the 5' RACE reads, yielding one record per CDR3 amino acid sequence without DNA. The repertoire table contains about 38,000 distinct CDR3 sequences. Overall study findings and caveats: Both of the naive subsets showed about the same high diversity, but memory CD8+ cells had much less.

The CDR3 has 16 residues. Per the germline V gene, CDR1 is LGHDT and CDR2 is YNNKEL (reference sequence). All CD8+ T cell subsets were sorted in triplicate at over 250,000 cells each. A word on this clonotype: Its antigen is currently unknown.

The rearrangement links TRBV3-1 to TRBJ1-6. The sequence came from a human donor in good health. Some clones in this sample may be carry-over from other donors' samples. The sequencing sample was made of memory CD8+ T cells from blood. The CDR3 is CASSHPSREGNSPLHF.